This passage covers 13 T cell receptor beta chains from one sample sequenced in a study of T cells after yellow fever vaccination (dated by TCRdb to the late 2010s). Libraries were constructed by 5' RACE. For sequencing, an Illumina HiSeq 2500 was employed. Clones were called with MiXCR by TCRdb after fastp trimmed the public reads at Q25, and only in-frame beta chains were retained. Duplicate CDR3 protein sequences are folded into a single record with the most common DNA and genes. The sample has about 260,000 distinct CDR3 sequences on record, over 10% of them singletons. The ten most abundant clones make up 0.45% to 0.65% of the sample. In the paper's terms, the treatment or condition label means: live attenuated yellow fever vaccine strain. The sequencing here drew on CD4+ T cells sorted from PBMCs, taken 45 days after the yellow fever booster vaccination. These receptors were obtained from a man under 40 who received the YFV17D yellow fever vaccine.

This rearrangement joins TRBV7-9 to TRBJ1-1; D may be TRBD1 (6 bases). V was trimmed by 6 bases and J by 1 base, leaving 18 bases between them. Germline CDR1 reads SEHNR; CDR2 reads FQNEAQ (reference sequence). The CDR3 extends over 16 amino acids. CDR3 nucleotide sequence: TGTGCCAGCAGGGCCCGATGGACAGAAGAGAACACTGAAGCTTTCTTT. It codes for CASRARWTEENTEAFF. The variable domain in full, with the rest retrieved from reference TRBV7-9 and TRBJ1-1, is DTGVSQNPRHKITKRGQNVTFRCDPISEHNRLYWYRQTLGQGPEFLTYFQNEAQLEKSRLLSDRFSAERPKGSFSTLEIQRTEQGDSAMYLCASRARWTEENTEAFFGQGTRLTVV.

This rearrangement joins TRBV29-1 to TRBJ2-1; D remains unclear. This CDR3 contains 17 residues. V dropped 0 bases and J dropped 0 bases, with 15 bases sitting between them. Germline V CDR1 and CDR2: SQVTM, ANQGSEA. CDR3 bases: TGCAGCGTTGAAGATCAGAGTCTCCCTCACTCCTACAATGAGCAGTTCTTC. It codes for CSVEDQSLPHSYNEQFF.

This clonotype was observed a few times. This chain joins TRBV27 and TRBJ2-1; 11 bases are a match to TRBD1. Losses at the gene ends were 6 bases for V and 0 bases for J; bases not matched to a gene: 7. This CDR3 is built from 17 residues. Germline lookup yields CDR1 MNHEY and CDR2 SMNVEV (reference sequence). CDR3 in DNA: TGTGCCAGCAGAAAAGCCGGGACAGGGGGCTCCTACAATGAGCAGTTCTTC. This translates into CASRKAGTGGSYNEQFF.

This clonotype appeared a few times. This chain connects TRBV20-1 to TRBJ2-1; tentative D call: TRBD2 (5 bases). This CDR3 is built from 12 residues. The ends were cut back, 5 bases at V and 7 bases at J, with 12 bases in the middle. Per the germline V gene, CDR1 is DFQATT and CDR2 is SNEGSKA (reference sequence). As DNA, the CDR3 is TGCAGTGCTCGGACTGAGATAAATGAGCAGTTCTTC. Protein sequence: CSARTEINEQFF.

This clonotype has a handful of counts. The chain has TRBV9 and TRBJ1-1; D may be TRBD1 (6 bases). The CDR3 consists of 15 residues. Germline assignment: CDR1 SGDLS and CDR2 YYNGEE. V was pared by 5 bases and J by 1 base, with 15 bases between. The DNA of the CDR3 is TGTGCCAGCAGACCAAACCCGACAGGGAACACTGAAGCTTTCTTT. This encodes CASRPNPTGNTEAFF.

V gene TRBV3-1 combines with J gene TRBJ2-7; possible D gene TRBD1, 6 bases. Germline V gene lookup returns CDR1 LGHDT and CDR2 YNNKEL (reference sequence). The V end was cut by 1 base, the J end by 2 bases, with 12 bases between. CDR3 size: 15 residues. The CDR3 DNA reads TGTGCCAGCAGCCAAGCCCCCACAGGGACCTACGAGCAGTACTTC. Translated: CASSQAPTGTYEQYF.

The chain links TRBV5-1 to TRBJ2-5, with 7 nucleotides matching TRBD2. Per the germline V gene, CDR1 is SGHRS and CDR2 is YFSETQ. The CDR3 loop spans 15 amino acids. V dropped 0 bases and J dropped 5; count of bases not matched to a gene: 7. The CDR3 reads CASSLALTSYETQYF. The CDR3 DNA is TGCGCCAGCAGCTTGGCGTTGACTAGCTATGAGACCCAGTACTTC.

CDR3 coding DNA: TGTGCCAGCAGTTACTCGATGCCTAGCGGGACGACCCCCTACAATGAGCAGTTCTTC. Amino acids: CASSYSMPSGTTPYNEQFF. The chain joins TRBV6-5 to TRBJ2-1; TRBD2 aligns across 9 bases. CDR1 and CDR2 from the germline V gene are MNHEY and SVGAGI. The CDR3 loop spans 19 amino acids. With 0 bases clipped from V and 2 bases from J, the junction kept 11 bases outside the gene matches.

In this sample, this clonotype turned up many times. J is TRBJ2-1 and V is TRBV19; tentatively, D is TRBD1 (6 bases). CDR1 is LNHDA, CDR2 SQIVND, per germline (reference sequence). This CDR3 is 13 amino acids long. Trimming left V 2 bases short and J 6 bases short, with 8 bases between. Here the CDR3 reads CASSITGINEQFF. CDR3 bases: TGTGCCAGTAGTATAACAGGGATCAATGAGCAGTTCTTC. The full variable domain, its missing parts supplied by reference TRBV19 and TRBJ2-1, is DGGITQSPKYLFRKEGQNVTLSCEQNLNHDAMYWYRQDPGQGLRLIYYSQIVNDFQKGDIAEGYSVSREKKESFPLTVTSAQKNPTAFYLCASSITGINEQFFGPGTRLTVL.

This rearrangement joins TRBV7-2 to TRBJ1-2, with no clear D. Trimming pared 4 bases from V and 8 bases from J, leaving 14 bases between. Germline V gives CDR1 SGHTA, CDR2 FQGNSA. This CDR3 is built from 13 residues. The DNA for the CDR3 is TGTGCCAGCAGCTCGGGTGCTCGGGAGGGCTACACCTTC. Its protein is CASSSGAREGYTF.

V usage is TRBV6-5 and J usage is TRBJ2-7; D is unclear. Trimming removed 2 bases at V and 3 bases at J, with 11 bases between. The V gene's germline CDR1 is MNHEY and CDR2 SVGAGI. The CDR3 sequence is 14 residues long. The CDR3 spells CASSYPSKGYEQYF. The CDR3 bases are TGTGCCAGCAGTTACCCCTCTAAGGGCTACGAGCAGTACTTC.

The CDR3 spells CSASWVGPPNQPQHF. The CDR3, as DNA: TGCAGTGCTAGTTGGGTTGGGCCACCAAATCAGCCCCAGCATTTT. V gene TRBV20-1 combines with J gene TRBJ1-5; no clear D gene. Per germline, CDR1 DFQATT and CDR2 SNEGSKA (reference sequence). This CDR3 comprises 15 residues. V was pared by 3 bases and J by 4 bases, with 16 bases between.

A few counts support this clonotype. The chain couples TRBV28 to TRBJ2-5, with D perhaps matching TRBD1 (5 bases). The CDR3 has 13 residues. Germline V gene lookup returns CDR1 MDHEN and CDR2 SYDVKM. The ends were cut back, 6 bases at V and 1 base at J, with 9 bases in the middle. This CDR3 is CASRGLLQETQYF. DNA for the CDR3: TGTGCCAGCAGGGGGCTCCTCCAAGAGACCCAGTACTTC.